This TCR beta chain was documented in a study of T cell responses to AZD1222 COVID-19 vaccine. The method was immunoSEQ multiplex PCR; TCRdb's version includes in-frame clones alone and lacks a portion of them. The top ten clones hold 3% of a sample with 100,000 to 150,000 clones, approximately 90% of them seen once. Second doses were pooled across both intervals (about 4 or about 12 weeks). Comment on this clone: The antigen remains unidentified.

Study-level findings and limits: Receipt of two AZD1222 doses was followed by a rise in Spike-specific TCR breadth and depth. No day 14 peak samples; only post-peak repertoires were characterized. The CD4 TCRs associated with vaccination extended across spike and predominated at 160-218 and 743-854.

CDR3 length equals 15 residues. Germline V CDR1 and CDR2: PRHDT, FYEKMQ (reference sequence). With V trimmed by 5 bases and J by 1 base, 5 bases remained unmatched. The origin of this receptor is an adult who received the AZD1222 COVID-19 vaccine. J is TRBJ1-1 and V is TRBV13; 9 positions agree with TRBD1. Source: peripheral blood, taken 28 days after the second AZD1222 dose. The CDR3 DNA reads TGTGCCAGCAGCCCCCTGGGACAGGGGAACACTGAAGCTTTCTTT. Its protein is CASSPLGQGNTEAFF.